This TCR beta chain appears in the sequencing data of a study of blood T cell repertoires in COVID-19. Study-level background: The analysed material was cDNA or gDNA that came from T cells, B-cell-depleted T cells, or PBMCs.

Here immunoSEQ multiplex PCR was the method, and the copy in TCRdb shows in-frame clones only, minus some. This sample carries 150,000 to 200,000 clones, around 84% of them seen once, and the ten largest clones take 13% to 15%. Sequenced: peripheral blood. The origin of this receptor is a man aged 25 to 40 with active or convalescent COVID-19.

The CDR3 loop is CASSIPSGNNNEQFF. DNA of the CDR3: TGTGCCAGCAGCATACCTAGCGGGAATAACAATGAGCAGTTCTTC. J is TRBJ2-1 and V is TRBV13, with 9 bases matching TRBD2. This CDR3 region has 15 residues. With 5 bases clipped from V and 5 bases from J, the junction kept 7 bases outside the gene matches. Germline V CDR1 and CDR2: PRHDT, FYEKMQ (reference sequence).